Listed below are T cell receptor beta chains from one sample, sequenced in a study of cytomegalovirus exposure and HLA in healthy donors. Some clones are missing from TCRdb's copy, which holds only in-frame ones; the method was immunoSEQ multiplex PCR. The profile shows under 200,000 clones, approximately 80% of them singletons. The sequenced material came from PBMCs. These receptors were collected from a female donor in good health and CMV-seronegative. Each CDR3 is given with its conserved first and last residue. D genes are given only for firm matches. For some rows the clone size is stated as once, few or many, or as a class when expanded; others skip it.

TRBV4-1,TRBD1,TRBJ2-7,.,TGCGCCAGCAGCCAAGAGGACAGGGTCTACGAGCAGTACTTC,CASSQEDRVYEQYF
TRBV2,.,TRBJ1-1,.,TGTGCCGGACGGCCTGGAGGGTGGAACACTGAAGCTTTCTTT,CAGRPGGWNTEAFF
TRBV9,TRBD1,TRBJ1-5,.,TGTGCCAGCAGCGTAGATGAGGGGGCAGGACAGCCCCAGCATTTT,CASSVDEGAGQPQHF
TRBV5-1,TRBD2,TRBJ2-2,.,TGCGCCAGCAGCTCAATAGCGGGGGGAGTCACCGGGGAGCTGTTTTTT,CASSSIAGGVTGELFF
TRBV27,TRBD1,TRBJ2-7,.,TGTGCCAGCAGATCCGGGACAGCCTCCTACGAGCAGTACTTC,CASRSGTASYEQYF
TRBV19,TRBD1,TRBJ1-5,.,TGTGCCAGTAGTACTGGACAGGTATTTAATCAGCCCCAGCATTTT,CASSTGQVFNQPQHF
TRBV18,.,TRBJ2-5,.,TGTGCCAGCTCACCACCGAACAGGGCTAAAGAGACCCAGTACTTC,CASSPPNRAKETQYF
TRBV10-3,.,TRBJ2-7,.,TGTGCCATCAGTATTTCCCCCGGGACAACTGGATCCTACGAGCAGTACTTC,CAISISPGTTGSYEQYF
TRBV18,TRBD1,TRBJ2-2,.,TGTGCCAGCTCACCGCGGCAGGGGGCGGCCGGGGAGCTGTTTTTT,CASSPRQGAAGELFF
TRBV13,TRBD1,TRBJ1-4,.,TGTGCCAGCAGCTTAGGTGACGGGACAGGAGGAAAACTGTTTTTT,CASSLGDGTGGKLFF
TRBV7-9,TRBD1,TRBJ2-7,.,TGTGCCAGCAGCTCGGACAGGGCCTCCTACGAGCAGTACTTC,CASSSDRASYEQYF
TRBV15,.,TRBJ2-1,.,TGTGCCACCAGCGGAGAAGCGGCAAAGAGATACAATGAGCAGTTCTTC,CATSGEAAKRYNEQFF
TRBV5-1,.,TRBJ2-7,.,TGCGCCAGCAGCTTGGGCACAGGAAGTTACTACGAGCAGTACTTC,CASSLGTGSYYEQYF
TRBV5-6,TRBD2,TRBJ2-5,.,TGTGCCAGCAGCTGGACTAGCGGGAGTCCCGGTCTGGAGACCCAGTACTTC,CASSWTSGSPGLETQYF
TRBV7-2,TRBD1,TRBJ1-2,.,TGTGCCAGCAGCGCGAACAGGGGTGGGTCAATCGGCTACACCTTC,CASSANRGGSIGYTF
TRBV7-2,.,TRBJ2-5,few,TGTGCCAGCAGCTTAGGTGCGGGTCTTATCCAGTACTTC,CASSLGAGLIQYF
TRBV9,TRBD1,TRBJ1-2,few,TGTGCCAGCAGATCCGGGACAGGGGGCTATGGCTACACCTTC,CASRSGTGGYGYTF
TRBV11-1,TRBD2,TRBJ2-7,.,TGTGCCAGCAGCTTAGCCGCGGGAGGGCCCTACGAGCAGTACTTC,CASSLAAGGPYEQYF
TRBV11-3,.,TRBJ1-2,.,TGTGCCAGCAGCATAGCGGGTAATCGTGAACCCCCGGACACAAGCTACACCTTC,CASSIAGNREPPDTSYTF
TRBV25-1,.,TRBJ2-7,.,TGTGCCAGCAGTGACGGAGGGAACTTCTACGAGCAGTACTTC,CASSDGGNFYEQYF
TRBV19,TRBD1,TRBJ2-1,.,TGTGCCAGTAGGTACGGGACAGACATGTACAATGAGCAGTTCTTC,CASRYGTDMYNEQFF
TRBV9,TRBD2,TRBJ2-3,.,TGTGCCAGCAGCGTAAGGGCGGGAGATTACACAGATACGCAGTATTTT,CASSVRAGDYTDTQYF
TRBV7-8,.,TRBJ2-2,once,TGTGCCAGCAGCTCCCAGCAGGGGATGAGGCTGTTTTTT,CASSSQQGMRLFF
TRBV15,TRBD1,TRBJ2-7,.,TGTGCCACCAGCTCGAGGAGGACAGGGGACGAGCAGTACTTC,CATSSRRTGDEQYF
TRBV4-3,TRBD1,TRBJ2-7,.,TGCGCCAGCAGCCAAGATTCAAGGGGGCTGAACGAGCAGTACTTC,CASSQDSRGLNEQYF
TRBV6-6,.,TRBJ1-2,.,TGTGCCAGCAGTTACGGCCTTAACTATGGCTACACCTTC,CASSYGLNYGYTF
TRBV4-1,.,TRBJ2-7,.,TGCGCCAGCAGCCAAGAGCGGACTTACGAGCAGTACTTC,CASSQERTYEQYF
TRBV11-2,TRBD2,TRBJ2-7,.,TGTGCCAGCAGCTTAAATACTCATAGCGGGAGGGCCTACGAGCAGTACTTC,CASSLNTHSGRAYEQYF
TRBV28,TRBD1,TRBJ1-2,.,TGTGCCAGCAGCCCAGGGACAGCTAACTATGGCTACACCTTC,CASSPGTANYGYTF
TRBV19,TRBD2,TRBJ2-3,.,TGTGCCAGTAGTAGCGGGAGGGCTCAAGCAGATACGCAGTATTTT,CASSSGRAQADTQYF
TRBV5-6,TRBD1,TRBJ2-5,.,TGTGCCAGCAGTCGGACAGGGGATAAGACCCAGTACTTC,CASSRTGDKTQYF
TRBV28,TRBD1,TRBJ1-1,.,TGTGCCAGCAGCCTGGCTAGACAGGGGTTGACGCGGAGCACTGAGGCTTTCTTT,CASSLARQGLTRSTEAFF
TRBV19,.,TRBJ2-7,.,TGTGCCAGTAGTATAGGGCAGGGATCCTACGAGCAGTACTTC,CASSIGQGSYEQYF
TRBV7-3,.,TRBJ2-3,.,TGTGCCAGCAGCTTTCCCGGGGCAGATACGCAGTATTTT,CASSFPGADTQYF
TRBV6-5,.,TRBJ2-1,.,TGTGCCAGCAGTTACTTATCGGGGAGGACCTACAATGAGCAGTTCTTC,CASSYLSGRTYNEQFF
TRBV19,TRBD1,TRBJ1-1,.,TGTGCCAGTAGTTTTCAGGGGGGCATCACTGAAGCTTTCTTT,CASSFQGGITEAFF
TRBV9,.,TRBJ1-4,.,TGTGCCAGCAGCCCGGGAGGAAGCTTTAATGAAAAACTGTTTTTT,CASSPGGSFNEKLFF
TRBV7-3,.,TRBJ2-5,.,TGTGCCAGCAGCGTTCGGGGGGCCAAAGGAGAGACCCAGTACTTC,CASSVRGAKGETQYF
TRBV27,TRBD1,TRBJ1-5,.,TGTGCCACCCAGGACAGGGGCTCCCCGGGGGGAAATCAGCCCCAGCATTTT,CATQDRGSPGGNQPQHF
TRBV5-1,.,TRBJ1-1,once,TGCGCCAGCACTCCCGGCTCAGGGGCTGAAGCTTTCTTT,CASTPGSGAEAFF
TRBV10-3,.,TRBJ2-3,.,TGTGCCACCGTAGGAGTGGGCGGGTCTAGCACAGATACGCAGTATTTT,CATVGVGGSSTDTQYF
TRBV11-2,TRBD2,TRBJ2-3,.,TGTGCCAGCAGCTTAGTCTTGTTTAGCGGGAGGAGGACAGATACGCAGTATTTT,CASSLVLFSGRRTDTQYF
TRBV19,.,TRBJ1-5,.,TGTGCCAGTAGTATAGTGGCGGTAGGCAATCAGCCCCAGCATTTT,CASSIVAVGNQPQHF
TRBV9,TRBD1,TRBJ1-4,.,TGTGCCAGCAGTAGACAGGGGAATGAAAAACTGTTTTTT,CASSRQGNEKLFF
TRBV7-2,.,TRBJ2-7,once,TGTGCCAGTAGGGGAGGCAGTACCTACGAGCAGTACTTC,CASRGGSTYEQYF
TRBV6-5,.,TRBJ1-2,.,TGTGCCAGCAGCAGGGGTTCTGGGGGCTACACCTTC,CASSRGSGGYTF
TRBV11-2,.,TRBJ2-7,.,TGTGCCAGCAGCTTAGGTCTAACCTCCTACGAGCAGTACTTC,CASSLGLTSYEQYF
TRBV4-2,.,TRBJ1-2,few,TGTGCCAGCAGCCCAATGACAGAAACCTATGGCTACACCTTC,CASSPMTETYGYTF
TRBV5-4,TRBD1,TRBJ1-6,.,TGTGCCAGCAGCTTTAAGGGGGCCGATTCGTCACCCCTCCACTTT,CASSFKGADSSPLHF
TRBV5-4,.,TRBJ1-6,.,TGTGCCAGCAGTCCGGGGGGGACCTATAATTCACCCCTCCACTTT,CASSPGGTYNSPLHF
TRBV7-9,TRBD2,TRBJ2-1,few,TGTGCCAGCAGCCTGACTAGCGGGGGGGCGGTTTACAATGAGCAGTTCTTC,CASSLTSGGAVYNEQFF
TRBV5-1,.,TRBJ1-6,few,TGCGCCAGCAGCTTGGTGGGGGGGAATTCACCCCTCCACTTT,CASSLVGGNSPLHF
TRBV10-3,TRBD2,TRBJ2-3,.,TGTGCCATCATGACTAGCGGGGGGGCCTCAGCAGATACGCAGTATTTT,CAIMTSGGASADTQYF